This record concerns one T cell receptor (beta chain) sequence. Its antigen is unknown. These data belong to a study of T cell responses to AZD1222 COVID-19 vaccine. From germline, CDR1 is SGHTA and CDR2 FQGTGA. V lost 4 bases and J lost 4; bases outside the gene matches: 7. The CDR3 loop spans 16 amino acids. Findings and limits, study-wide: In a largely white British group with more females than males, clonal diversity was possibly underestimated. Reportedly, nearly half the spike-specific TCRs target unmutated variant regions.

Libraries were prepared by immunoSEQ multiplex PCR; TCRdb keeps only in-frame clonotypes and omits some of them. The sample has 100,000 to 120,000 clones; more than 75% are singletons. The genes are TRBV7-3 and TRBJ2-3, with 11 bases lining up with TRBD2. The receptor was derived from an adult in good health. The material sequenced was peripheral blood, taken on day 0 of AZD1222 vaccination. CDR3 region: CASSSVVAGGADTQYF. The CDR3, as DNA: TGTGCCAGCAGCTCCGTAGTAGCGGGAGGGGCAGATACGCAGTATTTT.